This TCR beta chain was recorded in a study of T-cell memory formation after mild COVID-19. Study as a whole: Clustering of TCRs was largely donor specific.

In this sample, this clonotype turned up a few times. Its target is unknown. V lost 8 bases, J lost 5 bases, and 15 bases lay in between. The CDR3 contains 13 residues. In germline, CDR1 is LGHNA, CDR2 YNFKEQ. General observations from the study: The CD4+ clones that contracted clustered mainly within CM and EM, and the CD8+ clones concentrated in EMRA. Pre-infection memory held some responding clones, suggesting pre-existing cross-reactive T cells responded. CD4+ bias marked clones expanding day 15 to 37, unlike balanced contracting clones.

TCRdb itself ran the 5' RACE reads through MiXCR, one entry per CDR3 protein. The sample carries approximately 340,000 distinct CDR3 sequences, roughly 15% recorded once. This clonotype originated in a man younger than 35 who had mild COVID-19 (a few samples of this study predate the infection). Cell type and time point are not known. The sequenced sample consisted of PBMCs or a T cell subset sorted from them (not recorded which). V usage is TRBV4-2 and J usage is TRBJ1-1; a possible D gene is TRBD1 (5 bases). For the CDR3, the DNA is TGTGCCAGCGAGGGGAGGGGCCGGACTGAAGCTTTCTTT. It specifies CASEGRGRTEAFF.